Each of the 21 T cell receptor beta chains below was sequenced from the same sample in a study of identical twins. In TCRdb, the 5' RACE reads were re-called with MiXCR into one record per CDR3 protein. The sample comprises 250,000 or so distinct CDR3 sequences, about 7% of which are singletons, and more than 3% rests with the top ten. The same data also went into a second study, on yellow fever vaccine responses in identical twins.

Input material: memory (CD45RO+) T cells sorted from blood. These receptor sequences come from a woman under 30 in good health.

The chain is built from TRBV6-2 or TRBV6-3 and TRBJ2-5; D tentatively fits TRBD1 or TRBD2 (5 bases each). The CDR3 length is 15 residues. Trimming pared 0 bases from V and 7 bases from J, leaving 15 bases between. CDR1 is MNHEY and CDR2 is SVGEGT in the germline V gene. DNA of the CDR3: TGTGCCAGCAGTTACTCGGGACCTGGTAGAGGGACCCAGTACTTC. It yields the protein CASSYSGPGRGTQYF.

The table lists this clonotype with many counts. The chain employs TRBV28 and TRBJ1-2, with 8 bases aligning to TRBD1. The length of the CDR3 is 14 residues. Looked up from germline, CDR1 is MDHEN and CDR2 is SYDVKM. Trimming took 4 bases from V and 2 from J; bases not matched to a gene: 3. CDR3 DNA: TGTGCCAGCAGTTCACAGGGGGTGAACTATGGCTACACCTTC. It encodes CASSSQGVNYGYTF.

This clonotype has a count of ten or more. The V call is TRBV7-9, the J call TRBJ2-3, with D maybe TRBD1 (6 bases). The ends were cut back, 2 bases at V and 6 bases at J, with 12 bases in the middle. The CDR3 has 14 residues. Germline assignment: CDR1 SEHNR and CDR2 FQNEAQ (reference sequence). The CDR3 nucleotides read TGTGCCAGCAGCTTATCGGCAGGGGCGGATACGCAGTATTTT. This encodes CASSLSAGADTQYF.

The table lists this clonotype with a few counts. This chain joins TRBV20-1 and TRBJ2-7; 7 bases are a match to TRBD1. This CDR3 has 13 amino acids. In germline, CDR1 is DFQATT, CDR2 SNEGSKA (reference sequence). Trimming at V came to 6 bases and at J to 3 bases, leaving 8 bases not matched to a gene. CDR3 amino acids: CSARDSRVYEQYF. The CDR3 region has the DNA TGCAGTGCGAGGGACAGTAGAGTCTACGAGCAGTACTTC.

The chain recombines TRBV11-2 with TRBJ1-2; D uncertain. Germline loops: CDR1 SGHAT, CDR2 FQNNGV. The germline V and J ends were trimmed by 0 bases and 2 bases, with 7 bases remaining between them. The length of the CDR3 is 14 residues. The CDR3 DNA sequence: TGTGCCAGCAGCTTAGACACTTCAAACTATGGCTACACCTTC. It is translated as CASSLDTSNYGYTF.

This clonotype was found many times. J is TRBJ1-2 and V is TRBV6-5; 11 nucleotides line up with TRBD1. The CDR3 extends over 15 amino acids. CDR1 MNHEY and CDR2 SVGAGI come from the germline V gene. V was clipped by 0 bases and J by 7 bases; unmatched bases: 4. CDR3 amino acids: CASSYSDRGLSGYTF. For the CDR3, the DNA is TGTGCCAGCAGTTACTCGGACAGGGGGCTCTCTGGCTACACCTTC.

This chain links TRBV7-2 with TRBJ1-2; tentative D call: TRBD1 (6 bases). CDR1 is SGHTA and CDR2 is FQGNSA in the germline V gene. Trimming left V 8 bases short and J 8 bases short, with 21 bases between. The CDR3 is made up of 14 amino acids. The CDR3 spells CASGGSHYKEGYTF. CDR3 bases: TGTGCCAGCGGGGGCAGCCATTATAAAGAGGGCTACACCTTC.

V is TRBV6-1 and J is TRBJ2-2; 9 bases line up with TRBD1. V shed 7 bases and J 4 bases; nucleotides not matched to a gene: 7. The CDR3 has 15 amino acids. In germline, CDR1 is MNHNS, CDR2 SASEGT. In DNA, the CDR3 is TGTGCCAGCAAATCCGGGACAGGGCTCACCGGGGAGCTGTTTTTT. Its protein is CASKSGTGLTGELFF.

This clonotype was found many times. The V call is TRBV3-1, the J call TRBJ1-2, with D unresolved. There are 14 residues in the CDR3. The germline V and J ends were trimmed by 1 base and 1 base, with 7 bases remaining between them. The germline CDR1 and CDR2 sequences are LGHDT and YNNKEL (reference sequence). As DNA, the CDR3 is TGTGCCAGCAGCCAAGGTGAAGGTAACTATGGCTACACCTTC. Protein product: CASSQGEGNYGYTF.

This clonotype was detected only a few times. The chain recombines TRBV20-1 with TRBJ2-7, with 9 bases that match TRBD1. The germline gives CDR1 DFQATT, CDR2 SNEGSKA (reference sequence). The CDR3 has 14 residues. With V trimmed by 1 base and J by 2 bases, 3 bases remained unmatched. The CDR3: CSARGWDRAYEQYF. Written as DNA, the CDR3 is TGCAGTGCTAGAGGATGGGACAGGGCCTACGAGCAGTACTTC.

The V call is TRBV7-2, the J call TRBJ2-7; a possible D gene is TRBD1 (5 bases). V dropped 3 bases and J dropped 3 bases, with 9 bases sitting between them. The germline CDR1 and CDR2 sequences are SGHTA and FQGNSA. The CDR3 extends over 13 amino acids. DNA of the CDR3: TGTGCCAGCAGCTTTATCCAGGGCTACGAGCAGTACTTC. Its translation is CASSFIQGYEQYF.

This clonotype was recorded a few times. The chain couples TRBV6-1 to TRBJ1-5, with TRBD1 matching over 7 bases. The CDR3 runs 14 residues. V shed 7 bases, J shed 3 bases, and the junction held 6 bases outside the gene matches. Per the germline V gene, CDR1 is MNHNS and CDR2 is SASEGT. CDR3 protein: CASKAGGYNQPQHF. The DNA of the CDR3 is TGTGCCAGCAAGGCAGGGGGATACAATCAGCCCCAGCATTTT.

The chain employs TRBV28 and TRBJ2-7; 7 bases are a match to TRBD2. V lost 7 bases to trimming and J lost 3 bases; unmatched junction nucleotides: 9. Germline CDR1 reads MDHEN; CDR2 reads SYDVKM. The CDR3 loop spans 14 amino acids. Written as DNA, the CDR3 is TGTGCCAGCATCGGGGCGGGAGAGAGCTACGAGCAGTACTTC. Translation: CASIGAGESYEQYF.

This clonotype was detected many times. The chain uses TRBV9 and TRBJ2-7, with D perhaps matching TRBD1 (6 bases). This CDR3 is built from 13 residues. Per the germline V gene, CDR1 is SGDLS and CDR2 is YYNGEE. The germline V and J ends were trimmed by 3 bases and 9 bases, with 16 bases remaining between them. CDR3 protein: CASSEDSCFRQYV. The CDR3 DNA is TGTGCCAGCAGCGAGGACAGTTGCTTTAGGCAGTACGTC.

This clonotype came up a few times. The rearrangement joins TRBV2 to TRBJ2-7; 12 positions match TRBD1. Unmatched junction bases numbered 4, after V lost 4 bases and J lost 6 bases. Germline loops: CDR1 SNHLY, CDR2 FYNNEI. This CDR3 is built from 14 residues. CDR3 protein: CASSGGTGGLEQYV. As DNA, the CDR3 is TGTGCCAGCAGTGGTGGGACAGGGGGCCTCGAGCAGTACGTC.

This clonotype has only a few counts. The chain combines TRBV7-2 with TRBJ2-7; no clear D. CDR1 and CDR2 from the germline V gene are SGHTA and FQGNSA. Trimming took off 1 base at V and 2 bases at J, with 15 bases between the two ends. The CDR3 has 16 amino acids. CDR3 residues: CASSLEATVFAYEQYF. For the CDR3, the DNA is TGTGCCAGCAGCTTAGAGGCCACCGTGTTTGCCTACGAGCAGTACTTC.

This clonotype was detected ten times or more. V and J are TRBV5-1 and TRBJ1-3; 9 bases are shared with TRBD1. After removal of 5 bases from V and 0 bases from J, the junction contained 6 bases not matched to a gene. This CDR3 spans 16 amino acids. CDR1 is SGHRS, CDR2 YFSETQ, per germline. The CDR3 nucleotides read TGCGCCAGCAGGGGACAGGGAACGTCCTCTGGAAACACCATATATTTT. As protein: CASRGQGTSSGNTIYF.

This clonotype was found a few times. The chain joins TRBV5-1 to TRBJ2-5; tentatively, D is TRBD1 (6 bases). Germline values: CDR1 SGHRS, CDR2 YFSETQ. The CDR3 extends over 15 amino acids. With 0 bases removed from V and 3 bases from J, the gap between germline ends came to 12 bases. CDR3 region: CASSLVDRVEETQYF. CDR3 coding DNA: TGCGCCAGCAGCTTGGTGGACAGAGTAGAAGAGACCCAGTACTTC.

This clonotype showed up many times. The J gene is TRBJ2-3, the V gene TRBV25-1, with 8 nucleotides matching TRBD1. The CDR3 contains 15 residues. V shed 5 bases and J 6 bases; nucleotides not matched to a gene: 10. Germline CDR1 and CDR2: MGHDK and SYGVNS. In DNA form, the CDR3 reads TGTGCCAGCAGTCCCTCGGACAGGGCAGTCGATACGCAGTATTTT. Its protein is CASSPSDRAVDTQYF.

This clonotype was detected many times. The rearrangement joins TRBV7-7 to TRBJ2-1, with TRBD1 matching 8 bases. J gave up 2 bases and V 4 bases, and 4 bases lay outside the gene matches. In germline, CDR1 is SSHAT, CDR2 FNYEAQ (reference sequence). This CDR3 is 15 amino acids long. CDR3 sequence: CASSYGQGPYNEQFF. In DNA form, the CDR3 reads TGTGCCAGCAGCTACGGACAGGGTCCCTACAATGAGCAGTTCTTC.

This clonotype was found many times. J is TRBJ1-1 and V is TRBV12-3 or TRBV12-4, with 10 bases that match TRBD1. The CDR3 extends over 16 amino acids. The trim removed 6 bases at V and 0 bases at J, leaving 7 bases unmatched. The CDR3 DNA reads TGTGCCAGCAGACCCGGGACAGGGGCATTGAACACTGAAGCTTTCTTT. Protein sequence: CASRPGTGALNTEAFF.